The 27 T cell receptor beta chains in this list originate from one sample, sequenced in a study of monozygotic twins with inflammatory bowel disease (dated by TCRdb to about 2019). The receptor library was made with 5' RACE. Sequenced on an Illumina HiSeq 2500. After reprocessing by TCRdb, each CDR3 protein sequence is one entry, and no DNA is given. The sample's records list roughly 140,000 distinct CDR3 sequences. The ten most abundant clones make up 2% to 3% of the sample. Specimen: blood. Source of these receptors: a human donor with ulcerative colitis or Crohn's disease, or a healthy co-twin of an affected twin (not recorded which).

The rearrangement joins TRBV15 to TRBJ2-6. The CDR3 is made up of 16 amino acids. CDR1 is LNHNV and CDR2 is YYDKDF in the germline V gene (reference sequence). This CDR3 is CATSRVLGSGANVLTF.

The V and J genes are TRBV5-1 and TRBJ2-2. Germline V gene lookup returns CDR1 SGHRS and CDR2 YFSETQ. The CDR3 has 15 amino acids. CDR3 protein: CASSLAVGDTGELFF.

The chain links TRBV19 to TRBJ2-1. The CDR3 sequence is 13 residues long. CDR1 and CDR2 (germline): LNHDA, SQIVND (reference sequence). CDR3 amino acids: CASSIGQNNEQYF.

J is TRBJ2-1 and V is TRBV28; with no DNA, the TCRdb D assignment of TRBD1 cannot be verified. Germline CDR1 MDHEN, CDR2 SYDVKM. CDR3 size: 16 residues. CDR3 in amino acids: CASSSVRDGSYNEQFF.

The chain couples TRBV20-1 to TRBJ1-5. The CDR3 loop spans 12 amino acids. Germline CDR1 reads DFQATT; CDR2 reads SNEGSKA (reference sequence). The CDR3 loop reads CSARSGNQPQHF.

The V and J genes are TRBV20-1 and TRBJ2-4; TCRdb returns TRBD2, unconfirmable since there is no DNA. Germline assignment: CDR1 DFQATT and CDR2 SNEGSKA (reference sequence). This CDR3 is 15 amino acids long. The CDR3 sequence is CSAPHSPGGGYIQYF.

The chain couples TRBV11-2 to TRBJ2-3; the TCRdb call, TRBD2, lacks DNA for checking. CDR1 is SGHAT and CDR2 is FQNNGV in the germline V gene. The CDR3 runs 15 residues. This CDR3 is CASSSGLAGGGTQYF.

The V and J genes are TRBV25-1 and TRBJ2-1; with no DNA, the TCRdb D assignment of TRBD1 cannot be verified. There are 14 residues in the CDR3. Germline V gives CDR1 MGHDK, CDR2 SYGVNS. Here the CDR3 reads CASSRRGEIDEQFF.

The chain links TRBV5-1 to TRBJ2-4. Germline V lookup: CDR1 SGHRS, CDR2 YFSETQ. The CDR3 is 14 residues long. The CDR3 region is CASSPRLEGNIQYF.

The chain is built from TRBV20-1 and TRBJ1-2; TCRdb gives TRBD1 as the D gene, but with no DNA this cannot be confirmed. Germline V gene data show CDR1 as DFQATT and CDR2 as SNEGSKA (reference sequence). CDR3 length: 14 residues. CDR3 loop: CSARAGGQTYGYTF.

CDR3 region: CASSLLRKGAYGYTF. This chain links TRBV7-2 with TRBJ1-2. Germline V gene data show CDR1 as SGHTA and CDR2 as FQGNSA. This CDR3 is 15 amino acids long.

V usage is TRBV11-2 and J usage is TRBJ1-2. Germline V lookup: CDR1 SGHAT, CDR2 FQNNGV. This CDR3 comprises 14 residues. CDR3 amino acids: CASSLDQWLYGYTF.

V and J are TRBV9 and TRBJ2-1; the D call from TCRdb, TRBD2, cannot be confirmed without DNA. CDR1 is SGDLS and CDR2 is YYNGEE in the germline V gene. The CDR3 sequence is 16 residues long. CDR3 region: CASSPTSGGNHNEQFF.

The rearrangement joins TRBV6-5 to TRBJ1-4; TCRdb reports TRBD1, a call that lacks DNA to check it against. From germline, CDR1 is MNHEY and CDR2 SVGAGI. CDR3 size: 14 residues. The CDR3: CASSSPRGNEKLFF.

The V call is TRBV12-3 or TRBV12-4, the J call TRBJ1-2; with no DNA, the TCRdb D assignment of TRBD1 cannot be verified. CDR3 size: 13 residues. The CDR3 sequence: CASSRQGALGYTF.

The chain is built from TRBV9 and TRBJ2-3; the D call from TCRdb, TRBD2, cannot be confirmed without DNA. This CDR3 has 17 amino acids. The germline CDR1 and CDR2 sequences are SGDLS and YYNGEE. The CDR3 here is CASSVGQLAGGQDTQYF. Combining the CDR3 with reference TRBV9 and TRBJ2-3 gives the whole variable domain DSGVTQTPKHLITATGQRVTLRCSPRSGDLSVYWYQQSLDQGLQFLIQYYNGEERAKGNILERFSAQQFPDLHSELNLSSLELGDSALYFCASSVGQLAGGQDTQYFGPGTRLTVL.

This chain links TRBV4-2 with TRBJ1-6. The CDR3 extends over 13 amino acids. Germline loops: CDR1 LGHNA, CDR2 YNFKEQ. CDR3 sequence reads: CASSQGRNSPLHF.

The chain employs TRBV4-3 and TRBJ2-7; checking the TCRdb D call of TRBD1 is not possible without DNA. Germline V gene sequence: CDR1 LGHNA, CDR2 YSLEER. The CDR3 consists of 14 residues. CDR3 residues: CASSQGAGPPTLYF.

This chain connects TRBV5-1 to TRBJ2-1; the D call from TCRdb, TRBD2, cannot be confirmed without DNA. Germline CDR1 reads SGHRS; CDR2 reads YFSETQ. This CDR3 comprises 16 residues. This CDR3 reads CASSKTSGGIYNEQFF. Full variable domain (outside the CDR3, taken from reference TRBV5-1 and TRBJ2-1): KAGVTQTPRYLIKTRGQQVTLSCSPISGHRSVSWYQQTPGQGLQFLFEYFSETQRNKGNFPGRFSGRQFSNSRSEMNVSTLELGDSALYLCASSKTSGGIYNEQFFGPGTRLTVL.

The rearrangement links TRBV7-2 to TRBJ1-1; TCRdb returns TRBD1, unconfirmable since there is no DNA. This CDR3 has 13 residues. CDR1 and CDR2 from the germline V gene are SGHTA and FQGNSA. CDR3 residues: CASIDWGVTEAFF.

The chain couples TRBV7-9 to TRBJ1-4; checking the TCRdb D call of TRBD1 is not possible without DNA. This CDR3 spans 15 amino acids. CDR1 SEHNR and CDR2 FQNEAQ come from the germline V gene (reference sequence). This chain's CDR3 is CASSSTGGSNEKLFF.

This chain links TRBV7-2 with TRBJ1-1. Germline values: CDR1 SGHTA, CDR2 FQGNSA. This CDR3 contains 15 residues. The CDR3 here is CASSPEGRGLGGTFF.

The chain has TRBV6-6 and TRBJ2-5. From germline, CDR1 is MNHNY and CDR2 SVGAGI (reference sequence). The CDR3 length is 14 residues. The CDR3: CASSYTALEETQYF.

This chain's CDR3 is CASSLQGNTNTGELFF. V usage is TRBV5-1 and J usage is TRBJ2-2; there is no DNA to check the TCRdb D call of TRBD1. Per germline, CDR1 SGHRS and CDR2 YFSETQ. The CDR3 contains 16 residues.

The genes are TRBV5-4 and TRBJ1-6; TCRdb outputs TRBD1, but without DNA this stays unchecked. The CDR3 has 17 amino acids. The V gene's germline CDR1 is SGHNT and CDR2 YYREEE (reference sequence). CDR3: CASSLAWTADYNSPLHF. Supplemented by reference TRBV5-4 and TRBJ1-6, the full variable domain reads ETGVTQSPTHLIKTRGQQVTLRCSSQSGHNTVSWYQQALGQGPQFIFQYYREEENGRGNFPPRFSGLQFPNYSSELNVNALELDDSALYLCASSLAWTADYNSPLHFGNGTRLTVT.

The CDR3 loop reads CASSLVGYDQPQHF. This sequence joins TRBV6-6 and TRBJ1-5. The CDR3 is 14 residues long. Germline V gene sequence: CDR1 MNHNY, CDR2 SVGAGI (reference sequence).

CDR3 residues: CASSWKTTGSAEAFF. This rearrangement joins TRBV7-2 to TRBJ1-1; the TCRdb call, TRBD1, lacks DNA for checking. Germline V gives CDR1 SGHTA, CDR2 FQGNSA. The CDR3 spans 15 residues.